Below are 2 T cell receptor beta chains sequenced from a single sample in a study of T cell responses to AZD1222 COVID-19 vaccine. The repertoire was sequenced with immunoSEQ multiplex PCR; TCRdb's copy has only in-frame clones and lacks some. Here the sample spans around 120,000 clones, roughly 91% being singletons. The sample here was peripheral blood, taken 28 days after the second AZD1222 dose. The source is an adult who received the AZD1222 COVID-19 vaccine.

This chain uses TRBV6-2 or TRBV6-3 with TRBJ2-1; D unclear. Looked up from germline, CDR1 is MNHEY and CDR2 is SVGEGT. V was cut by 4 bases and J by 4 bases, with 14 bases left in between. The CDR3 spans 15 residues. Here the CDR3 DNA reads TGTGCCAGCAGTTCGATGGCTAGAGTATACAATGAGCAGTTCTTC. This translates into CASSSMARVYNEQFF.

V and J are TRBV7-9 and TRBJ2-4, with TRBD2 matching over 14 bases. The V gene end was trimmed by 4 bases and the J gene end by 3 bases; junction bases not matched to a gene: 5. CDR3 size: 17 residues. CDR1 and CDR2 (germline): SEHNR, FQNEAQ (reference sequence). CDR3 protein: CASSSTGTSGGKNIQYF. The CDR3 DNA reads as TGTGCCAGCAGCTCGACCGGGACTAGCGGGGGCAAAAACATTCAGTACTTC. The full variable domain, in which reference TRBV7-9 and TRBJ2-4 provide the parts outside the CDR3, is DTGVSQNPRHKITKRGQNVTFRCDPISEHNRLYWYRQTLGQGPEFLTYFQNEAQLEKSRLLSDRFSAERPKGSFSTLEIQRTEQGDSAMYLCASSSTGTSGGKNIQYFGAGTRLSVL.